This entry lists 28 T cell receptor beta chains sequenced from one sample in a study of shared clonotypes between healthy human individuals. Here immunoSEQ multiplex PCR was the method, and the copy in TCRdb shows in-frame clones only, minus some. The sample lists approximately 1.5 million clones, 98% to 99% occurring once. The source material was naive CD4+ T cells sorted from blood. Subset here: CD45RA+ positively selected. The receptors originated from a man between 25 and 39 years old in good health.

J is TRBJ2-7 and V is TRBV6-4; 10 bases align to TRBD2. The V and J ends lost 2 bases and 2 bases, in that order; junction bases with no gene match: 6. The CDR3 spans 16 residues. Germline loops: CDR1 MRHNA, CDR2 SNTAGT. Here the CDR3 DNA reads TGTGCCAGCAGTGACACTCGGACTAGCGGACCCTACGAGCAGTACTTC. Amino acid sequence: CASSDTRTSGPYEQYF.

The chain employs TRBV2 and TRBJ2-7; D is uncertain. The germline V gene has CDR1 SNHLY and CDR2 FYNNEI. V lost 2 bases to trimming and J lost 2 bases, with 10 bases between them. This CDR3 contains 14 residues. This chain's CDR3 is CASSEWTDTYEQYF. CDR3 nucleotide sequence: TGTGCCAGCAGTGAATGGACCGATACCTACGAGCAGTACTTC.

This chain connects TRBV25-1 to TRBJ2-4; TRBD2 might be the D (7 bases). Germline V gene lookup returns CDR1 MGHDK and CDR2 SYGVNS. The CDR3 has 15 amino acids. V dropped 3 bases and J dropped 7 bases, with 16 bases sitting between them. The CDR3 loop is CASSEGWGGSNIQYF. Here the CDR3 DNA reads TGTGCCAGCAGTGAGGGATGGGGGGGCTCGAACATTCAGTACTTC.

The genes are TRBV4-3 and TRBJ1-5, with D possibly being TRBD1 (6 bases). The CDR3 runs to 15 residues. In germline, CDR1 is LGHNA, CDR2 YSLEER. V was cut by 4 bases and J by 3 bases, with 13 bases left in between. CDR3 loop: CASSPDPGDNQPQHF. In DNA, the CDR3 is TGCGCCAGCAGCCCGGACCCAGGGGACAATCAGCCCCAGCATTTT.

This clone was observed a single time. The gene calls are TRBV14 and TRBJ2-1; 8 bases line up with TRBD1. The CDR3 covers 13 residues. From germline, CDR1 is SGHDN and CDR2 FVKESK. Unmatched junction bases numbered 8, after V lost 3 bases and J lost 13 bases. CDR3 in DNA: TGTGCCAGCAGCCAGATATTTGGACAGGGACAGTTCTTC. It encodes CASSQIFGQGQFF.

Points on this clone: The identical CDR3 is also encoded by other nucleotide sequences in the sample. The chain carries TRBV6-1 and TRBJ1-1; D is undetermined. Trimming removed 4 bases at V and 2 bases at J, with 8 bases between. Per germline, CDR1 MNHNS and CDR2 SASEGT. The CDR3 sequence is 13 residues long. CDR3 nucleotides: TGTGCCAGCAGTGCCGGTACCAACACTGAAGCTTTCTTT. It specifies CASSAGTNTEAFF.

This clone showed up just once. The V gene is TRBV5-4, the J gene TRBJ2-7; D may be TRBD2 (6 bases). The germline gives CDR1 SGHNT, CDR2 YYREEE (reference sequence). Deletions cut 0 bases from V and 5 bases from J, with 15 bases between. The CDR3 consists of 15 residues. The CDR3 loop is CASSLAGRTHHEQYF. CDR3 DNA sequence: TGTGCCAGCAGCTTGGCTGGGAGGACCCATCACGAGCAGTACTTC.

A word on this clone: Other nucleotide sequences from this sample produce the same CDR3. The CDR3 DNA is TGTGCCAGCAGCCTGGGTGGCACAGATACGCAGTATTTT. Translation gives CASSLGGTDTQYF. The genes are TRBV5-8 and TRBJ2-3; D uncertain. The CDR3 covers 13 residues. V was trimmed by 4 bases and J by 1 base, leaving 7 bases between them. From germline, CDR1 is SGHTS and CDR2 YDEGEE.

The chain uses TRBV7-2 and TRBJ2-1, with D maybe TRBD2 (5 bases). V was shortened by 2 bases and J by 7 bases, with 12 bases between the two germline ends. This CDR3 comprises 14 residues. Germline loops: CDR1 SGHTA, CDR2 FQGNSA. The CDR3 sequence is CASSLKRRKNEQFF. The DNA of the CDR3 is TGTGCCAGCAGCTTAAAGCGGAGGAAGAATGAGCAGTTCTTC. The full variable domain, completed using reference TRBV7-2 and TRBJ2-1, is GAGVSQSPSNKVTEKGKDVELRCDPISGHTALYWYRQSLGQGLEFLIYFQGNSAPDKSGLPSDRFSAERTGGSVSTLTIQRTQQEDSAVYLCASSLKRRKNEQFFGPGTRLTVL.

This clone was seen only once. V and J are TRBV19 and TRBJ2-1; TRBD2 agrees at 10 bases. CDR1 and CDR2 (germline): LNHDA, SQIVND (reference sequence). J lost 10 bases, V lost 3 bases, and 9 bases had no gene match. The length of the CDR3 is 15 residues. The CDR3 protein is CASSMKPTSGWEQFF. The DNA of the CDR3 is TGTGCCAGTAGTATGAAGCCGACTAGCGGGTGGGAGCAGTTCTTC.

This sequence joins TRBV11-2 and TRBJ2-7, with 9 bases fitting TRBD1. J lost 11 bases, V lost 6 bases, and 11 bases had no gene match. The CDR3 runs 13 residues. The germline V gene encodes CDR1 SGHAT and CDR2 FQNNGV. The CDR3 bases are TGTGCCAGCAGACCCCCTAGGACAGGGGTAGAGTACTTC. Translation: CASRPPRTGVEYF.

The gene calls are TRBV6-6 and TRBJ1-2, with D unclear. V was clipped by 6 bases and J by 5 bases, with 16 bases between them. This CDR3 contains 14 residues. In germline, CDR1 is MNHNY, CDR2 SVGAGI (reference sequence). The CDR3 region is CASSPGQIIYGYTF. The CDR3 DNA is TGTGCCAGCAGCCCCGGCCAGATCATTTATGGCTACACCTTC.

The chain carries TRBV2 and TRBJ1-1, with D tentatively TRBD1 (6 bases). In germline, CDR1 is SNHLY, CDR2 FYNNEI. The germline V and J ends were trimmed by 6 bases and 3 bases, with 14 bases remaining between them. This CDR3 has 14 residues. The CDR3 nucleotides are TGTGCCAGCAGCGTGGGGGCAGGGGACACTGAAGCTTTCTTT. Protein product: CASSVGAGDTEAFF.

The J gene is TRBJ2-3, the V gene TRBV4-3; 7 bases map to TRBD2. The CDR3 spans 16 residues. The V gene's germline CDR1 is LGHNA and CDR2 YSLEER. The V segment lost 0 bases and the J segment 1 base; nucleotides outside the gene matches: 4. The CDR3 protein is CASSQDGGGGTDTQYF. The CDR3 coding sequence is TGCGCCAGCAGCCAAGACGGGGGAGGGGGCACAGATACGCAGTATTTT.

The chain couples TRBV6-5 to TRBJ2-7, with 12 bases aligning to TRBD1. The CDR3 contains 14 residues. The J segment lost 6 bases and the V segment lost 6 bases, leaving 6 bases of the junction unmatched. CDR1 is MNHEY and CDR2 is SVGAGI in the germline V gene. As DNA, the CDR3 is TGTGCCAGCAGCTCGGGACAGGGGGCTGTCGAGCAGTACTTC. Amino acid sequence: CASSSGQGAVEQYF.

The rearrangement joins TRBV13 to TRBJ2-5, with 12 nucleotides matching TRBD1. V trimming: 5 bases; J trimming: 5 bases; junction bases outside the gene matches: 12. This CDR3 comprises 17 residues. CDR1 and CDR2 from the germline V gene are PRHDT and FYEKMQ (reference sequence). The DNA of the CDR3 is TGTGCCAGCAGCCGAATGGCCGGGACAGGGGGCTTTGAGACCCAGTACTTC. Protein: CASSRMAGTGGFETQYF.

CDR3 residues: CASSGQGVRNQPQHF. CDR3 nucleotide sequence: TGTGCCAGTTCGGGACAGGGGGTCCGCAATCAGCCCCAGCATTTT. The rearrangement joins TRBV19 to TRBJ1-5; 11 bases line up with TRBD1. V shed 8 bases, J shed 2 bases, and the junction held 5 bases outside the gene matches. Germline-derived CDR1 and CDR2 are LNHDA and SQIVND (reference sequence). The CDR3 runs to 15 residues. Drawing the rest from reference TRBV19 and TRBJ1-5, the complete variable domain is DGGITQSPKYLFRKEGQNVTLSCEQNLNHDAMYWYRQDPGQGLRLIYYSQIVNDFQKGDIAEGYSVSREKKESFPLTVTSAQKNPTAFYLCASSGQGVRNQPQHFGDGTRLSIL.

CDR3 loop: CAISEDRVAGQPQHF. The CDR3 region has the DNA TGTGCCATCAGTGAGGACAGGGTCGCGGGTCAGCCCCAGCATTTT. The chain combines TRBV10-3 with TRBJ1-5; 7 bases fit TRBD1. The CDR3 totals 15 residues. V lost 2 bases and J lost 6; bases outside the gene matches: 7. In germline, CDR1 is ENHRY, CDR2 SYGVKD.

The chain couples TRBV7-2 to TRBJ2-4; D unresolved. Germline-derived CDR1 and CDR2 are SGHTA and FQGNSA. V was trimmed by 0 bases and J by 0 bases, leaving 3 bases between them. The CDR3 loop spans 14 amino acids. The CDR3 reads CASSLAVAKNIQYF. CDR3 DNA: TGTGCCAGCAGCTTAGCAGTAGCCAAAAACATTCAGTACTTC.

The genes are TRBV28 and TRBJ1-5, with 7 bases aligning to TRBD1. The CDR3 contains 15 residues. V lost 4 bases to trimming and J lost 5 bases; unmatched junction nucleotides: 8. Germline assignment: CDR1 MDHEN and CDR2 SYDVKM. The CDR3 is CASSSTGRRDQPQHF. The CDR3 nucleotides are TGTGCCAGCAGTTCGACAGGGAGGAGGGATCAGCCCCAGCATTTT.

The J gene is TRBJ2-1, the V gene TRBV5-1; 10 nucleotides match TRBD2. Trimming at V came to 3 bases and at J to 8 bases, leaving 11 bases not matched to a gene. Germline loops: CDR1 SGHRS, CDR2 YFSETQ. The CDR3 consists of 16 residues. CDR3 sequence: CASSWGASGSQYEQFF. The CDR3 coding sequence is TGCGCCAGCAGCTGGGGGGCTAGCGGGAGTCAGTATGAGCAGTTCTTC.

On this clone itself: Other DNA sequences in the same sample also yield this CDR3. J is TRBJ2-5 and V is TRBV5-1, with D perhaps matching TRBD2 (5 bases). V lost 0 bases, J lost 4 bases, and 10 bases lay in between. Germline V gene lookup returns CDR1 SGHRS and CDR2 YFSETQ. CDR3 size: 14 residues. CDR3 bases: TGCGCCAGCAGCTTGGTATTGGCGGGAGAGACCCAGTACTTC. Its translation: CASSLVLAGETQYF.

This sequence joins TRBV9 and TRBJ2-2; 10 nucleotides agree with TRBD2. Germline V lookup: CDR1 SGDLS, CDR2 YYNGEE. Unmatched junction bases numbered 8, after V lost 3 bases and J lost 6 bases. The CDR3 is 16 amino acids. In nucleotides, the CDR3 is TGTGCCAGCAGCGCGATCCTAGCGGGAGCCCCCGGGGAGCTGTTTTTT. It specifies CASSAILAGAPGELFF.

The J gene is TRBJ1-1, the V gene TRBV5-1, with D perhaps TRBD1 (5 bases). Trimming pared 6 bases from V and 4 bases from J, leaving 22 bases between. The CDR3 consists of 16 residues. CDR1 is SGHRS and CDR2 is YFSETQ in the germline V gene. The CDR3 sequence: CASNPAPALGGTEAFF. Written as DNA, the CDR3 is TGCGCCAGCAATCCAGCGCCCGCGCTCGGGGGCACTGAAGCTTTCTTT.

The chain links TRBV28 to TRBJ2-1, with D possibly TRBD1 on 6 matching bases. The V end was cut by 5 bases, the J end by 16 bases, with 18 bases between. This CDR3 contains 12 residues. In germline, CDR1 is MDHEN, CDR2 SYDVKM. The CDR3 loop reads CASSPTGLGAFF. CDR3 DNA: TGTGCCAGCAGTCCGACAGGACTCGGCGCTTTCTTC.

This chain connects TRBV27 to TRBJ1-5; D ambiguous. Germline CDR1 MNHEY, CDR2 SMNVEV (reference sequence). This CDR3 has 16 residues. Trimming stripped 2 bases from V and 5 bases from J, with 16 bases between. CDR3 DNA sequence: TGTGCCAGCAGTTTACCTAGTGGACCCTCTCATCAGCCCCAGCATTTT. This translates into CASSLPSGPSHQPQHF.

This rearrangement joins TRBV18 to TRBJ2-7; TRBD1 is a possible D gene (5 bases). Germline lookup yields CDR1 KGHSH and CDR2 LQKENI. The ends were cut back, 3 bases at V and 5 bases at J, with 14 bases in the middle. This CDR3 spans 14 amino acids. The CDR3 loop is CASSPSTTGNEQYF. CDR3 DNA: TGTGCCAGCTCACCCTCCACTACAGGAAACGAGCAGTACTTC.

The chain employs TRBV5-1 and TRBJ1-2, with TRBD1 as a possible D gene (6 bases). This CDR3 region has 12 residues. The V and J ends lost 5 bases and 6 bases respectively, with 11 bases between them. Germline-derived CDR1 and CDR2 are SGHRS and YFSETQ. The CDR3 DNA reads TGCGCCAGCAGTGCGGGGGCGGATGGCTACACCTTC. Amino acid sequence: CASSAGADGYTF.